This entry describes one T cell receptor (beta chain). The source of the sample is a study of blood T cell repertoires in COVID-19. Study-wide background: COVID-19 samples from acute and convalescent phases originated in the United States, Italy and Spain. The analysed material was cDNA or gDNA that came from T cells, B-cell-depleted T cells, or PBMCs.

As handled by the study authors: How many nucleated cells were present was estimated from reference gene primer amplification. Only in-frame clones appear in the TCRdb table, and some are missing; sequencing was by immunoSEQ multiplex PCR. That table furnishes V, J and clone size, whereas the DNA furnished D and trimming. In the table there are around 150,000 clones, about 89% of which are singletons. The CDR3 extends over 14 amino acids. With V trimmed by 8 bases and J by 7 bases, 8 bases remained unmatched. Germline V gene data show CDR1 as GTSNPN and CDR2 as SVGIG (reference sequence). Sequenced sample: peripheral blood. The clonotype originates from a man in his sixties with acute or convalescent COVID-19. This rearrangement joins TRBV30 to TRBJ1-4, with TRBD1 matching 12 bases. The CDR3 here is CAGGTGGAGEKLFF. For the CDR3, the DNA is TGTGCCGGCGGGACAGGGGGCGCCGGTGAAAAACTGTTTTTT.